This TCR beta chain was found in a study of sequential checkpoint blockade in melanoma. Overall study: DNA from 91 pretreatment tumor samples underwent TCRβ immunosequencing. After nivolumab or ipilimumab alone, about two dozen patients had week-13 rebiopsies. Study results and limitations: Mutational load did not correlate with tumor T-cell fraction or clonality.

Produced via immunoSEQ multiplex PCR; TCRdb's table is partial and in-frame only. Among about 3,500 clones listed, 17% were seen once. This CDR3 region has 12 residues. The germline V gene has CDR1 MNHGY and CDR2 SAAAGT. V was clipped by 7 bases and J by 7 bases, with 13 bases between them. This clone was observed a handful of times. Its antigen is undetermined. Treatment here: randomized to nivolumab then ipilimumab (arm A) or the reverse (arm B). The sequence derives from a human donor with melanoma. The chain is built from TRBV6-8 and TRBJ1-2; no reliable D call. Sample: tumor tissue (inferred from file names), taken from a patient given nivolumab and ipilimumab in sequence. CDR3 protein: CASTPPYGGYTF. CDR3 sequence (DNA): TGTGCCAGCACTCCCCCCTACGGTGGCTACACCTTC.